Listed below are T cell receptor beta chains from one sample, sequenced in a study of T cell changes during pregnancy in multiple sclerosis. The table came from immunoSEQ multiplex PCR; TCRdb's copy has only in-frame clones and leaves some out. The sample lists approximately 89,000 clones, approximately 94% occurring once. Specimen: peripheral blood, collected in the third trimester of pregnancy. These receptors all stem from a female donor with multiple sclerosis, enrolled in a pregnancy study. CDR3s include the opening cysteine and the closing phenylalanine or tryptophan. The D gene is left open where the match is weak. Size is omitted from some rows. Given values are once, few, many or a class for expanded clones.

J,D,V,length,size,DNA,CDR3
TRBJ2-3,NA,TRBV10-3,15,NA,TGTGCCATCAGTGGTAGGCGGGATAACACAGATACGCAGTATTTT,CAISGRRDNTDTQYF
TRBJ1-2,NA,TRBV6-6,14,NA,TGTGCCAGCAGTTACTCGGGCAGGGTTGAAGGCTACACCTTC,CASSYSGRVEGYTF
TRBJ1-2,TRBD1,TRBV5-5,18,NA,TGTGCCAGCAGCTTGTTAGTTAACCCGGGACAGGGTTCGAGGGGCTACACCTTC,CASSLLVNPGQGSRGYTF
TRBJ1-4,NA,TRBV30,13,NA,TGTGCCTGGGGTGGGCAGACTAATGAAAAACTGTTTTTT,CAWGGQTNEKLFF
TRBJ1-1,NA,TRBV15,14,NA,TGTGCCACCAGCGTCAAGCAGGGTGGGTCTGAAGCTTTCTTT,CATSVKQGGSEAFF
TRBJ1-1,NA,TRBV6-5,14,few,TGTGCCAGCAGACCCGCGGGCGAGGGCACTGAAGCTTTCTTT,CASRPAGEGTEAFF
TRBJ2-7,TRBD1,TRBV28,15,NA,TGTGCCAGCAGTTCGCCGGGGACAGGCTCCTACGAGCAGTACTTC,CASSSPGTGSYEQYF
TRBJ1-2,TRBD1,TRBV6-6,14,NA,TGTGCCAGCAGTTACCAGGGGACAGGCTATGGCTACACCTTC,CASSYQGTGYGYTF
TRBJ2-7,TRBD1,TRBV7-2,15,NA,TGTGCCAGCAGCCAACCGGGACAGGGGGCGAGGGAGCAGTACTTC,CASSQPGQGAREQYF
TRBJ2-1,NA,TRBV19,15,NA,TGTGCCAGTAGTATCTCGCAGGCGTTTTACAATGAGCAGTTCTTC,CASSISQAFYNEQFF
TRBJ2-1,NA,TRBV11-2,15,NA,TGTGCCAGCAGCTTCACCCGGGACAAATTTGGTGAGCAGTTCTTC,CASSFTRDKFGEQFF
TRBJ2-7,TRBD1,TRBV5-8,14,NA,TGTGCCAGCAGCAGGGGACAGGGGTTGAACGAGCAGTACTTC,CASSRGQGLNEQYF